One and the same sample provided the 18 T cell receptor beta chains below, sequenced in a study of blood T cell repertoires in COVID-19. The data were produced by immunoSEQ multiplex PCR, yet TCRdb's version contains in-frame clones alone and is incomplete. The table includes a few hundred thousand clones, more than 70% detected once. Sequenced material: peripheral blood. These TCRs come from a woman younger than 30 with acute or convalescent COVID-19.

The J gene is TRBJ1-1, the V gene TRBV28; possible D gene TRBD1, 6 bases. The V gene lost 7 bases and the J gene lost 4 bases, with 16 bases spanning the gap. CDR3 length: 14 residues. The germline V gene encodes CDR1 MDHEN and CDR2 SYDVKM. The CDR3 protein is CASIRTDLGTEAFF. The CDR3 DNA sequence: TGTGCCAGCATCCGGACAGATTTGGGCACTGAAGCTTTCTTT. Full variable domain (outside the CDR3, taken from reference TRBV28 and TRBJ1-1): DVKVTQSSRYLVKRTGEKVFLECVQDMDHENMFWYRQDPGLGLRLIYFSYDVKMKEKGDIPEGYSVSREKKERFSLILESASTNQTSMYLCASIRTDLGTEAFFGQGTRLTVV.

The V and J genes are TRBV10-3 and TRBJ2-7; 9 bases match TRBD2. V lost 1 base, J lost 6 bases, and 10 bases stayed unmatched. Germline V gene data show CDR1 as ENHRY and CDR2 as SYGVKD. This CDR3 is 16 amino acids long. The CDR3 reads CAISEYSSGSRGEQYF. The CDR3 DNA follows: TGTGCCATCAGTGAGTATAGTAGCGGGAGTCGGGGCGAGCAGTACTTC.

The chain recombines TRBV6-5 with TRBJ1-1; D remains ambiguous. V lost 6 bases and J lost 1, with 12 bases in between. The CDR3 has 14 residues. Germline CDR1 is MNHEY and CDR2 is SVGAGI. The CDR3 loop reads CASSPPGENTEAFF. CDR3 DNA: TGTGCCAGCAGCCCACCCGGGGAGAACACTGAAGCTTTCTTT.

The table lists this clone with a count of one. The J gene is TRBJ2-2, the V gene TRBV10-3; the D gene is possibly TRBD1 (6 bases). From germline, CDR1 is ENHRY and CDR2 SYGVKD. Trimming cost V 3 bases and J 7 bases, with 12 bases left between them. CDR3 length equals 14 residues. The CDR3 DNA sequence: TGTGCCATCAGTGACAGGGGTATGAGCGGGGAGCTGTTTTTT. It translates to CAISDRGMSGELFF.

The gene calls are TRBV18 and TRBJ2-3; no clear D. The CDR3 loop spans 12 amino acids. V was pared by 0 bases and J by 5 bases, with 3 bases between. In germline, CDR1 is KGHSH, CDR2 LQKENI. CDR3 sequence: CASSPPLDTQYF. The CDR3, as DNA: TGTGCCAGCTCACCACCCCTAGATACGCAGTATTTT.

V usage is TRBV5-6 and J usage is TRBJ2-5; D is ambiguous. Germline CDR1 SGHDT, CDR2 YYEEEE. V lost 2 bases to trimming and J lost 5 bases, with 10 bases between them. The CDR3 totals 13 residues. In DNA form, the CDR3 reads TGTGCCAGCAGCTTTGGTCTGGAGGAGACCCAGTACTTC. This sequence encodes CASSFGLEETQYF.

The CDR3 DNA reads as TGTGCCTGGGCCTTTACCGGGACAGGGGAGAAACTGTTTTTT. Protein product: CAWAFTGTGEKLFF. V usage is TRBV30 and J usage is TRBJ1-4; 10 bases align to TRBD1. Germline V gene lookup returns CDR1 GTSNPN and CDR2 SVGIG (reference sequence). This CDR3 spans 14 amino acids. J was trimmed by 11 bases and V by 5 bases; bases with no gene match: 11.

This sequence joins TRBV9 and TRBJ1-3; D perhaps matches TRBD1 (5 bases). Per the germline V gene, CDR1 is SGDLS and CDR2 is YYNGEE. This CDR3 has 17 residues. V lost 4 bases to trimming and J lost 0 bases, with 17 bases between them. The chain's CDR3 is CASSLTTELLSGNTIYF. The CDR3 DNA follows: TGTGCCAGCAGCCTAACGACAGAATTGCTCTCTGGAAACACCATATATTTT.

The chain has TRBV12-3 or TRBV12-4 and TRBJ1-2; D remains unclear. V lost 7 bases and J lost 1, with 10 bases in between. CDR3 size: 13 residues. Written as DNA, the CDR3 is TGTGCCAGCAAAAATCAGGTTAACTATGGCTACACCTTC. Its protein product is CASKNQVNYGYTF.

The V gene is TRBV4-2, the J gene TRBJ2-1, with 7 nucleotides matching TRBD2. Germline V gives CDR1 LGHNA, CDR2 YNFKEQ. V was clipped by 0 bases and J by 4 bases; unmatched bases: 9. The CDR3 contains 17 residues. Written as DNA, the CDR3 is TGTGCCAGCAGCCAAGAGGTTGCGGGGGACCGATACAATGAGCAGTTCTTC. Protein: CASSQEVAGDRYNEQFF.

The gene calls are TRBV7-2 and TRBJ1-2; 10 bases align to TRBD1. CDR1 and CDR2 (germline): SGHTA, FQGNSA. This CDR3 spans 15 amino acids. V shed 1 base, J shed 3 bases, and the junction held 2 bases outside the gene matches. The DNA of the CDR3 is TGTGCCAGCAGCTTAGTGGGGACAGGGGACTATGGCTACACCTTC. This gives the protein CASSLVGTGDYGYTF.

The sample holds a few counts of this clone. The same CDR3 arises from other DNA sequences in this sample as well. V gene TRBV7-3 combines with J gene TRBJ2-1, with 8 bases lining up with TRBD2. After removal of 3 bases from V and 0 bases from J, the junction contained 1 base not matched to a gene. Germline V gene sequence: CDR1 SGHTA, CDR2 FQGTGA. CDR3 length: 15 residues. CDR3 bases: TGTGCCAGCAGCTTGGGGACTAGCTCCTACAATGAGCAGTTCTTC. Translated: CASSLGTSSYNEQFF.

In DNA form, the CDR3 reads TGTGCCAGCAGTTTGTGGACAGGACGGGGGAATGAGCAGTTCTTC. Protein: CASSLWTGRGNEQFF. This chain connects TRBV28 to TRBJ2-1; possible D gene TRBD1, 7 bases. Germline V gene data show CDR1 as MDHEN and CDR2 as SYDVKM. The CDR3 totals 15 residues. V dropped 3 bases and J dropped 7 bases, with 16 bases sitting between them.

This chain joins TRBV20-1 and TRBJ2-2, with TRBD1 matching over 10 bases. The CDR3 extends over 18 amino acids. The J segment lost 9 bases and the V segment lost 3 bases, leaving 19 bases of the junction unmatched. Germline values: CDR1 DFQATT, CDR2 SNEGSKA (reference sequence). The CDR3 is CSASGQGGTGSVFRELFF. CDR3 in DNA: TGCAGTGCTAGTGGACAGGGGGGGACGGGATCAGTTTTTCGGGAGCTGTTTTTT.

The V gene is TRBV11-3, the J gene TRBJ2-5, with D tentatively TRBD2 (6 bases). The CDR3 consists of 19 residues. Per the germline V gene, CDR1 is SGHNT and CDR2 is YENEEA. Trimming left V 1 base short and J 3 bases short, with 24 bases between. The CDR3 reads CASSLVGRERAEKEETQYF. The CDR3 coding sequence is TGTGCCAGCAGCTTAGTCGGTCGGGAGCGAGCGGAGAAGGAAGAGACCCAGTACTTC.

Here the CDR3 reads CASSLGAPLQETQYF. The DNA for the CDR3 is TGCGCCAGCAGCTTGGGGGCGCCGCTCCAAGAGACCCAGTACTTC. The rearrangement links TRBV5-1 to TRBJ2-5, with D unclear. The CDR3 extends over 15 amino acids. Germline CDR1 SGHRS, CDR2 YFSETQ. The V gene lost 0 bases and the J gene lost 1 base, with 10 bases spanning the gap.

The CDR3 reads CASSLGLGTDGDTF. CDR3 DNA: TGTGCCAGCAGCTTGGGCTTAGGGACAGATGGAGACACCTTC. The V and J genes are TRBV5-6 and TRBJ1-2; 7 positions agree with TRBD1. CDR1 SGHDT and CDR2 YYEEEE come from the germline V gene. V lost 0 bases, J lost 12 bases, and 11 bases stayed unmatched. This CDR3 region has 14 residues. The full variable domain, rest sourced from reference TRBV5-6 and TRBJ1-2, is DAGVTQSPTHLIKTRGQQVTLRCSPKSGHDTVSWYQQALGQGPQFIFQYYEEEERQRGNFPDRFSGHQFPNYSSELNVNALLLGDSALYLCASSLGLGTDGDTFGSGTRLTVV.

CDR3 DNA sequence: TGTGCCATCAGCGGGACACCAGTCAACACTGAAGCTTTCTTT. This sequence encodes CAISGTPVNTEAFF. The chain couples TRBV10-3 to TRBJ1-1; D may be TRBD1 (6 bases). The germline V gene encodes CDR1 ENHRY and CDR2 SYGVKD. The CDR3 length is 14 residues. V lost 6 bases, J lost 2 bases, and 13 bases lay in between.